Listed below are T cell receptor beta chains from one sample, sequenced in a study of T cell repertoires in cytomegalovirus infection. TCRdb ran MiXCR on the reads and lists one entry per CDR3 protein. The sample carries 510,000 or so distinct CDR3 sequences, around 27% recorded once. Sequences were obtained from PBMCs. The receptors were sampled from a human donor in good health (CMV status not recorded). Some clones in this sample may be carry-over from other donors' samples. Each CDR3 is given with its conserved first and last residue. A D gene is named only where the DNA matches it firmly. Not every row has a clone size; where given, it reads once, few, many or a size class.

TRBJ2-5	TRBV20-1	13	.	.	TGCAGTGCTCTTGGGCTTCGGGTAGAGACCCAGTACTTC	CSALGLRVETQYF
TRBJ2-5	TRBV7-9	15	.	.	TGTGCCAGCACCCCATCATTGGGGGTAGGAGAGACCCAGTACTTC	CASTPSLGVGETQYF
TRBJ2-3	TRBV12-5	18	many	TRBD2	TGTGCTAGTGGACCCGGACTAGCGGGATCCACTAGCACAGATACGCAGTATTTT	CASGPGLAGSTSTDTQYF
TRBJ2-1	TRBV28	16	.	.	TGTGCCAGCAGTTCCCTAGGGGGGGAGGGATACAATGAGCAGTTCTTC	CASSSLGGEGYNEQFF
TRBJ2-5	TRBV28	14	once	.	TGTGCCAGCAGGAAGGGACCGAATCAAGAGACCCAGTACTTC	CASRKGPNQETQYF
TRBJ2-5	TRBV11-2	14	many	TRBD1	TGTGCCAGCAGCTTAAGGGACAGCCTGGAGACCCAGTACTTC	CASSLRDSLETQYF
TRBJ1-5	TRBV7-2	17	.	.	TGTGCCAGCAGCTTAGATCGGGGTTTAGGTTTCAATCAGCCCCAGCATTTT	CASSLDRGLGFNQPQHF
TRBJ2-3	TRBV5-1	16	once	.	TGCGCCAGCAGCTTGGCCGTATCTAGCAACACAGATACGCAGTATTTT	CASSLAVSSNTDTQYF
TRBJ1-3	TRBV7-2	16	few	.	TGTGCCAGCAGCTCACAGCGTCTCAACTCTGGAAACACCATATATTTT	CASSSQRLNSGNTIYF
TRBJ2-7	TRBV28	15	few	.	TGTGCCAGCAGTGACCCCAGCAGGGTGTTTGGCGAGCAGTACTTC	CASSDPSRVFGEQYF
TRBJ1-1	TRBV11-2	16	.	.	TGTGCCAGCAGCTTAGGACTGAGGGGCCAGAACACTGAAGCTTTCTTT	CASSLGLRGQNTEAFF
TRBJ2-5	TRBV7-2	17	few	.	TGTGCCAGCAGCTTAGTGTTTGGCGGGATCTACCAAGAGACCCAGTACTTC	CASSLVFGGIYQETQYF
TRBJ2-7	TRBV19	13	many	.	TGTGCCAGTAGTACGGGACACTCCTACGAGCAGTACTTC	CASSTGHSYEQYF
TRBJ2-5	TRBV6-2/TRBV6-3	14	few	TRBD1	TGTGCCAGCAACGACAGGGGGACCAAAGAGACCCAGTACTTC	CASNDRGTKETQYF
TRBJ2-1	TRBV7-8	18	many	TRBD2	TGTGCCAGCAGCTTAGCGCTGGGTACTAGCGGGAAATACAATGAGCAGTTCTTC	CASSLALGTSGKYNEQFF
TRBJ1-2	TRBV5-5	15	many	.	TGTGCCAGCAGCCGAAGGGTCAGGGGTTTTCGTGGCTACACCTTC	CASSRRVRGFRGYTF
TRBJ2-1	TRBV10-2	10	.	.	TGCGCCGCCGGGTACAATGAGCAGTTCTTC	CAAGYNEQFF
TRBJ2-1	TRBV19	15	.	.	TGTGCCAGTAGCCCCCGGTATTCGGTAGACAATGAGCAGTTCTTC	CASSPRYSVDNEQFF
TRBJ2-3	TRBV7-6	12	.	TRBD1	TGTGCCAGCAGCTTGGGACAGAATACGCAGTATTTT	CASSLGQNTQYF
TRBJ2-5	TRBV5-3	15	.	.	TGTGCCAGCAGCCCCGCCGGGACTCCTCAAGGCACAACGTACTTC	CASSPAGTPQGTTYF
TRBJ1-1	TRBV20-1	13	few	.	TGCAGTGCTTCTGACATCCGAAACACTGAAGCTTTCTTT	CSASDIRNTEAFF
TRBJ2-1	TRBV7-2	15	many	TRBD2	TGTGCCAGCAGCTTAAGGGGACTAGCCGACAATGAGCAGTTCTTC	CASSLRGLADNEQFF
TRBJ2-7	TRBV28	14	.	.	TGTGCCAGCAGTACCCTTTGGAGCTCCTACGAGCAGTACTTC	CASSTLWSSYEQYF
TRBJ1-2	TRBV5-6	15	few	.	TGTGCCAGCAGCTTTCGCCTGACAGGAAACTATGGCTACACCTTC	CASSFRLTGNYGYTF
TRBJ2-1	TRBV11-3	12	.	.	TGTGCCAGCAGCTTCCGGTTAAATGAGCAGTTCTTC	CASSFRLNEQFF
TRBJ1-4	TRBV19	15	few	.	TGTGCCAGTAGTAAGGGGATCGCAACTAATGAAAAACTGTTTTTT	CASSKGIATNEKLFF
TRBJ2-3	TRBV29-1	14	.	.	TGCAGCGTTGAGGGGGGCCTCCGCACAGATACGCAGTATTTT	CSVEGGLRTDTQYF
TRBJ1-3	TRBV12-3/TRBV12-4	14	few	.	TGTGCCAGCACCTCTCTGACAGCGAGGGACACCATATATTTT	CASTSLTARDTIYF
TRBJ2-4	TRBV4-3	11	.	.	TGCGCCACCCTGGGAGGCATCCCATTGAACTTC	CATLGGIPLNF
TRBJ1-5	TRBV6-2/TRBV6-3	12	.	.	TGTGCCAGCAAAGAAGTTGGACAGCCCCAGCATTTT	CASKEVGQPQHF
TRBJ1-1	TRBV18	15	.	.	TGTGCCAGCTCACCCGGTCCACCACCTATAGGGGAAGCTTTCTTT	CASSPGPPPIGEAFF
TRBJ2-1	TRBV14	17	few	TRBD2	TGTGCCAGCAGCCCTCCACCGGGACTAGCGGGATTAGATGAGCAGTTCTTC	CASSPPPGLAGLDEQFF
TRBJ2-5	TRBV5-1	14	.	.	TGCGCCAGCCACTGGAATGCAGGCGAAGAGACCCAGTACTTC	CASHWNAGEETQYF
TRBJ1-3	TRBV12-3/TRBV12-4	16	.	.	TGTGCCAGCAGTGGCCGTTTGCCGGTCTCTGGAAACACCATATATTTT	CASSGRLPVSGNTIYF
TRBJ2-5	TRBV29-1	13	few	.	TGCAGCGTTGAAGGTACAGGCGAGGAGACCCAGTACTTC	CSVEGTGEETQYF
TRBJ1-2	TRBV19	14	.	.	TGTGCCAGTAGTATTCCCCCCTCCGGAACAGGCTACACCTTC	CASSIPPSGTGYTF
TRBJ2-5	TRBV7-2	18	.	TRBD2	TGTGCCAGCAGCTCCGGGACTAGCGGACCAGTGTACCAAGAGACCCAGTACTTC	CASSSGTSGPVYQETQYF
TRBJ1-5	TRBV6-5	14	.	TRBD1	TGTGCCAGCAGTAAACAGGGGGCGGGGCAGCCCCAGCATTTT	CASSKQGAGQPQHF
TRBJ1-5	TRBV2	14	.	.	TGTGCCAGCAGTGACAGGTCCAGCAATCAGCCCCAGCATTTT	CASSDRSSNQPQHF
TRBJ2-4	TRBV19	13	.	.	TGTGCCAGTAGTATGTTTTCAACTAACATTCAGTACTTC	CASSMFSTNIQYF
TRBJ2-1	TRBV29-1	13	.	TRBD2	TGCAGCGTTGAGAGCGGGAGGAGCAATGAGCAGTTCTTC	CSVESGRSNEQFF
TRBJ1-2	TRBV4-3	15	.	.	TGCGCCAGCAGCCAAGAGGGTGGAGGGAACTATGGCTACACCTTC	CASSQEGGGNYGYTF
TRBJ1-2	TRBV28	14	.	.	TGTGCCAGCAGGCGCCCCGCCGTCAGGGGCGGCTACACCTTC	CASRRPAVRGGYTF
TRBJ2-3	TRBV19	13	once	.	TGTGCCAGTAGTATCGGACCATGGGATACGCAGTATTTT	CASSIGPWDTQYF
TRBJ1-3	TRBV7-2	15	.	.	TGTGCCAGCAGCCCCGAGGGTCCGTCTGGAAACACCATATATTTT	CASSPEGPSGNTIYF
TRBJ1-3	TRBV7-2	15	.	.	TGTGCCAGCAGCCTAAGTAGCCTCTCTGGAAACACCATATATTTT	CASSLSSLSGNTIYF
TRBJ2-5	TRBV5-4	15	few	TRBD1	TGTGCCAGCAGCAGGGGGGACAGGTCGCCAGAGACCCAGTACTTC	CASSRGDRSPETQYF
TRBJ1-3	TRBV6-5	14	.	.	TGTGCCAGCAGCAGACTTACCTCTGGAAACACCATATATTTT	CASSRLTSGNTIYF
TRBJ1-2	TRBV12-3/TRBV12-4	12	many	.	TGTGCCAGCAGTTTAGAGTCCTCTGGCTACACCTTC	CASSLESSGYTF
TRBJ1-5	TRBV29-1	12	.	.	TGCAGCGTTGGTTCCTGGAATCAGCCCCAGCATTTT	CSVGSWNQPQHF
TRBJ1-5	TRBV28	13	few	.	TGTGCCAGCGCCCCCACGTTAGTTCAGCCCCAGCATTTT	CASAPTLVQPQHF
TRBJ2-2	TRBV12-3/TRBV12-4	15	few	TRBD1	TGTGCCAGCACGGGACAGGGGTCCAACACCGGGGAGCTGTTTTTT	CASTGQGSNTGELFF
TRBJ1-1	TRBV12-3/TRBV12-4	12	.	.	TGTGCCAGCAGCCCCCTAATGGCTGAAGCTTTCTTT	CASSPLMAEAFF
TRBJ2-5	TRBV7-2	14	.	TRBD2	TGTGCCAGCAGCTCGACTAGCGGCCCGGGGACCCAGTACTTC	CASSSTSGPGTQYF
TRBJ1-2	TRBV6-1	16	few	TRBD1	TGTGCCAGCAGTGAACGACAGGGGGCCCTCTACTATGGCTACACCTTC	CASSERQGALYYGYTF
TRBJ2-1	TRBV20-1	14	few	TRBD2	TGCAGTGCTAGAGGGGCTAGCGGGAGTAATGAGCAGTTCTTC	CSARGASGSNEQFF
TRBJ1-4	TRBV12-3/TRBV12-4	17	few	TRBD1	TGTGCCAGCAGCAATTATCCCCCCGGGACAGGGGAAGAAAAACTGTTTTTT	CASSNYPPGTGEEKLFF